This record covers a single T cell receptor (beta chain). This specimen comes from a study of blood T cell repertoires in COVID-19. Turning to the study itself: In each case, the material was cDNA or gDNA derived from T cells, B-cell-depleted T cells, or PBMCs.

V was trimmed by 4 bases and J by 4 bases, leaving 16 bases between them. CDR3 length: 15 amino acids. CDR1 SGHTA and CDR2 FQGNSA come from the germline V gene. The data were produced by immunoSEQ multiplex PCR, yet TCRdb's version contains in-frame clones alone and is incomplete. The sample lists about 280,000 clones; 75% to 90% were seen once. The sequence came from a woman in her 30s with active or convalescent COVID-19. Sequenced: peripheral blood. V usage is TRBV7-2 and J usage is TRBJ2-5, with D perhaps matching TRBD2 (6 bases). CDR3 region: CASSYPGRAGETQYF. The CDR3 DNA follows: TGTGCCAGCAGCTATCCGGGACGAGCGGGAGAGACCCAGTACTTC.